This TCR beta chain emerged from a study of blood T cell repertoires in COVID-19. On the study more broadly: PBMCs, B-cell-depleted T cells, or T cells provided the cDNA or gDNA that made up the material.

Everyone who took part was roughly 18 to 100 years old, and they came from about 25 US areas. Assignment of participants to cohorts was predicated upon participant-reported clinical history. In the original processing: Reference gene primer amplification in the assay estimated nucleated cell counts. Profiling relied on immunoSEQ multiplex PCR, and the TCRdb table lists in-frame clones only, not all of them. That table supplies the V and J calls and clone size; D and trimming were determined from the DNA. This table has roughly 200,000 clones, 89% appearing once. Trimming took 0 bases from V and 1 from J; bases not matched to a gene: 3. Germline V gene sequence: CDR1 SGHKS, CDR2 YYEKEE (reference sequence). The CDR3 is made up of 16 amino acids.

The clonotype comes from a woman aged 40 to 50 with acute COVID-19. Sequencing input: PBMCs or T cells enriched from blood (not recorded which). This sequence joins TRBV5-5 and TRBJ1-2, with TRBD1 identical over 10 bases. The CDR3 sequence: CASSLGGTGDNYGYTF. For the CDR3, the DNA is TGTGCCAGCAGCTTGGGGGGGACAGGGGATAACTATGGCTACACCTTC.